What follows are 2 T cell receptor beta chains derived from one specimen sequenced in a study of technical replicates of blood from a few donors. Profiled with immunoSEQ multiplex PCR; TCRdb holds only in-frame clones, not every one. The repertoire holds about 69,000 clones, with around 90% as singletons. Sequenced: PBMCs. Receptors were obtained from a human donor in good health. Some clones in this sample may be carry-over from other donors' samples.

This chain uses TRBV4-3 with TRBJ1-4, with 8 bases fitting TRBD1. The CDR3 consists of 16 residues. V shed 2 bases and J 4 bases; nucleotides not matched to a gene: 6. Per germline, CDR1 LGHNA and CDR2 YSLEER. The CDR3: CASSQRQGAGNEKLFF. The DNA of the CDR3 is TGCGCCAGCAGCCAACGTCAGGGGGCCGGTAATGAAAAACTGTTTTTT.

V and J are TRBV7-8 and TRBJ2-7; 14 nucleotides align to TRBD2. After removal of 5 bases from V and 7 bases from J, the junction contained 10 bases not matched to a gene. The CDR3 extends over 16 amino acids. The germline gives CDR1 SGHVS, CDR2 FQNEAQ. In nucleotides, the CDR3 is TGTGCCAGCAGCCCCCCTCGACTAGCGGGAGGGATTGAGCAGTACTTC. It translates to CASSPPRLAGGIEQYF.